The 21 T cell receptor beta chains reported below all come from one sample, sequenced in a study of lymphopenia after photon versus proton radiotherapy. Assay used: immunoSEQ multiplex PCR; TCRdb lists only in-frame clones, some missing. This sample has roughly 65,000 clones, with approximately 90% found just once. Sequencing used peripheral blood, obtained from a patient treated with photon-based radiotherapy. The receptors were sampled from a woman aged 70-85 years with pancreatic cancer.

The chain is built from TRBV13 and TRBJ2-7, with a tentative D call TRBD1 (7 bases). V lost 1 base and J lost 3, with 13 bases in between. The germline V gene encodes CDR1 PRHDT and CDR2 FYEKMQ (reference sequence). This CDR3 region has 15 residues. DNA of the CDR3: TGTGCCAGCAGCTTAGCTATCAGGGGGGACTACGAGCAGTACTTC. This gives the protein CASSLAIRGDYEQYF.

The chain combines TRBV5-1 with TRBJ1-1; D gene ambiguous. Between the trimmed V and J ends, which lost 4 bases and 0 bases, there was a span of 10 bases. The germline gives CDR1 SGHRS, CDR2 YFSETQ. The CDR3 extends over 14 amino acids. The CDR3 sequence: CASSPVAVNTEAFF. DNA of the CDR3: TGCGCCAGCAGCCCCGTCGCCGTGAACACTGAAGCTTTCTTT.

For the CDR3, the DNA is TGTGCCAGTAGTAGCCCAAGCGGGGGTGAAGACGAGCAGTACTTC. Translated: CASSSPSGGEDEQYF. The chain is built from TRBV19 and TRBJ2-7, with TRBD2 matching over 8 bases. The CDR3 consists of 15 residues. The junction had 10 bases not matched to a gene; V was cut back by 4 bases and J by 5 bases. The germline gives CDR1 LNHDA, CDR2 SQIVND (reference sequence). Drawing the rest from reference TRBV19 and TRBJ2-7, the complete variable domain is DGGITQSPKYLFRKEGQNVTLSCEQNLNHDAMYWYRQDPGQGLRLIYYSQIVNDFQKGDIAEGYSVSREKKESFPLTVTSAQKNPTAFYLCASSSPSGGEDEQYFGPGTRLTVT.

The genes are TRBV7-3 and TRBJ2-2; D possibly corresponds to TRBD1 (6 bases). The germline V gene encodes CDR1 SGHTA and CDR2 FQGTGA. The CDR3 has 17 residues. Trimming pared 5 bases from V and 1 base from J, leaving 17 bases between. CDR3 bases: TGTGCCAGCAGCCCAACCGGGACAACCAAGAACACCGGGGAGCTGTTTTTT. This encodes CASSPTGTTKNTGELFF.

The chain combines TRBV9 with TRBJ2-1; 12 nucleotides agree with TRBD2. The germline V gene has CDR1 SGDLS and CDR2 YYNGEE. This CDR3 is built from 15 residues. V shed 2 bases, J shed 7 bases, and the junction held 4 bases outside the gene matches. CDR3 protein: CASSVRLAGVNEQFF. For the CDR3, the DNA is TGTGCCAGCAGCGTCAGACTAGCGGGAGTGAATGAGCAGTTCTTC.

The CDR3 DNA sequence: TGTGCCAGCAGCGTAGGGTGGGAGGGGGGAGATACGCAGTATTTT. As protein: CASSVGWEGGDTQYF. J is TRBJ2-3 and V is TRBV9, with D possibly TRBD2 on 7 matching bases. Germline loops: CDR1 SGDLS, CDR2 YYNGEE. V shed 0 bases and J shed 5 bases, with 13 bases lying between them. The CDR3 runs to 15 residues.

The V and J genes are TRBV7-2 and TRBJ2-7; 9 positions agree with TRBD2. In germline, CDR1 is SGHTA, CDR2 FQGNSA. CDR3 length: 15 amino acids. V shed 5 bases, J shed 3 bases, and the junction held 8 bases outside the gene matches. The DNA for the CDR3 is TGTGCCAGCAGCCAACCCCCTAGCGGGATCTACGAGCAGTACTTC. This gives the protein CASSQPPSGIYEQYF.

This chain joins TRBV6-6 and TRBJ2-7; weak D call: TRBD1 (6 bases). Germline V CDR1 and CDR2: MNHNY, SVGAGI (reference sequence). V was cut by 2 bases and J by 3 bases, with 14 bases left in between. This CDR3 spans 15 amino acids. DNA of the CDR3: TGTGCCAGCAGTTACGTCAGGGGAAAACGCTACGAGCAGTACTTC. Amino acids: CASSYVRGKRYEQYF.

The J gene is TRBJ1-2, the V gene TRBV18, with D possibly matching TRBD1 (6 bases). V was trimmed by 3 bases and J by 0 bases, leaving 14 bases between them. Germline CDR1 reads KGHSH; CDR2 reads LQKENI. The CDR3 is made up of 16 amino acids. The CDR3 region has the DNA TGTGCCAGCTCACCCCAGACAGGTCGTGCTAACTATGGCTACACCTTC. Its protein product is CASSPQTGRANYGYTF.

CDR3 DNA: TGTGCCGCATCTCAAGGGGGACTAGCGACCGTCAATGAGCAGTTCTTC. This codes for CAASQGGLATVNEQFF. The chain employs TRBV10-3 and TRBJ2-1, with TRBD2 identical over 10 bases. The CDR3 is 16 residues long. J gave up 6 bases and V 11 bases, and 16 bases lay outside the gene matches. Germline CDR1 ENHRY, CDR2 SYGVKD.

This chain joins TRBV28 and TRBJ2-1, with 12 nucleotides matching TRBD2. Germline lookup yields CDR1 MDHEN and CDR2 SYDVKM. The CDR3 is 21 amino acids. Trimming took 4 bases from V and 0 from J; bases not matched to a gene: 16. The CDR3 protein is CASSSTSGGTFLTISYNEQFF. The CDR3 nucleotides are TGTGCCAGCAGTTCGACTAGCGGGGGTACCTTTCTAACGATCTCCTACAATGAGCAGTTCTTC.

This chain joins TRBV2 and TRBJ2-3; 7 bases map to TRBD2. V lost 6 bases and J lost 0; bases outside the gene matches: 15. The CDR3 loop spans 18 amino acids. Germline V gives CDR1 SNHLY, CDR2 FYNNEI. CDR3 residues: CASRNGYGGSSSTDTQYF. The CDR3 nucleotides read TGTGCCAGCAGAAACGGGTACGGGGGGAGTTCTAGCACAGATACGCAGTATTTT.

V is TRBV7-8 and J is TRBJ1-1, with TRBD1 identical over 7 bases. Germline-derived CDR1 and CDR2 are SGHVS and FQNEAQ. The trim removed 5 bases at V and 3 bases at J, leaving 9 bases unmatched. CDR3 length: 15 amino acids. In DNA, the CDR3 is TGTGCCAGCAGCATGGGCGGGCAGGGGGACACTGAAGCTTTCTTT. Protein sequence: CASSMGGQGDTEAFF.

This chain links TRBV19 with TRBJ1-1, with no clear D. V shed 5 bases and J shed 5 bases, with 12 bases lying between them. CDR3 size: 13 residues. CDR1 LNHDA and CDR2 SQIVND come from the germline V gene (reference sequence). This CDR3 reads CASSGARFTEAFF. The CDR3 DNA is TGTGCCAGTAGTGGCGCAAGGTTTACTGAAGCTTTCTTT.

The CDR3 region is CASSPGTGGFIYEQYF. The CDR3 DNA follows: TGTGCCAGCAGTCCGGGGACAGGGGGCTTTATCTACGAGCAGTACTTC. The rearrangement uses TRBV2 and TRBJ2-7; 12 bases are a match to TRBD1. V trimming: 5 bases; J trimming: 3 bases; junction bases outside the gene matches: 8. CDR1 and CDR2 (germline): SNHLY, FYNNEI. CDR3 length: 16 residues.

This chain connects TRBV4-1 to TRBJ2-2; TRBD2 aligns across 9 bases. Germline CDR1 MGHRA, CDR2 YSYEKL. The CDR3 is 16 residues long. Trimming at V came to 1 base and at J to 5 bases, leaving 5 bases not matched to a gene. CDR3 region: CASSQAAGGGTGELFF. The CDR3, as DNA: TGCGCCAGCAGCCAAGCGGCGGGAGGGGGGACCGGGGAGCTGTTTTTT.

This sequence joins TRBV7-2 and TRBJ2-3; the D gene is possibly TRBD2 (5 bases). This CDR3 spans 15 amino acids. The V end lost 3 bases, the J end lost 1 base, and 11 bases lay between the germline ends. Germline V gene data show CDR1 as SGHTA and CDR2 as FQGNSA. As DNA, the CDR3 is TGTGCCAGCAGCTTGCTAAATAGCGGCACAGATACGCAGTATTTT. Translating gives CASSLLNSGTDTQYF.

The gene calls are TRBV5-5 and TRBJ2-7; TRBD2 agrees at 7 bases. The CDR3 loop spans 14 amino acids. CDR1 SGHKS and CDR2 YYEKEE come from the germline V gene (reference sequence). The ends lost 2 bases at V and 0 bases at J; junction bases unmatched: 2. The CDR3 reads CASSFGLGSYEQYF. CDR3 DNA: TGTGCCAGCAGCTTCGGACTAGGCTCCTACGAGCAGTACTTC.

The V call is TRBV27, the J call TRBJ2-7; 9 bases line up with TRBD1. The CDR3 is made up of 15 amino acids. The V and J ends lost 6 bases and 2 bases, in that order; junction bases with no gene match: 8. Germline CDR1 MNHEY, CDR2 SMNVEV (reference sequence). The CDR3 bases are TGTGCCAGCAGCGCAACCGGGACAGGGACCTACGAGCAGTACTTC. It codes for CASSATGTGTYEQYF.

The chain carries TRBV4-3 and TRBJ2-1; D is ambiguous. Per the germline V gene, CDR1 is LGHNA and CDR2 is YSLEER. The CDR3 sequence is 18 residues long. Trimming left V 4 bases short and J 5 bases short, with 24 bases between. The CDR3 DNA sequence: TGCGCCAGCAGCCGACGAACCGGGCTAGACGGTCGCGACAATGAGCAGTTCTTC. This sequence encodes CASSRRTGLDGRDNEQFF.

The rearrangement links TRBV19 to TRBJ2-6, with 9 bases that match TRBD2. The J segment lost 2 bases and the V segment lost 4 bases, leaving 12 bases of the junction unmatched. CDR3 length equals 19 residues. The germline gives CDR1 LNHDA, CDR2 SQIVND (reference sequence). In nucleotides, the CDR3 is TGTGCCAGTAGTAGGCCCCAGGACCCTAGCGGGGCTGGGGCCAACGTCCTGACTTTC. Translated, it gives CASSRPQDPSGAGANVLTF. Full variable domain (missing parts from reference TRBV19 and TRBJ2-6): DGGITQSPKYLFRKEGQNVTLSCEQNLNHDAMYWYRQDPGQGLRLIYYSQIVNDFQKGDIAEGYSVSREKKESFPLTVTSAQKNPTAFYLCASSRPQDPSGAGANVLTFGAGSRLTVL.